The 28 T cell receptor beta chains given below trace back to one sample, sequenced in a study of T cell repertoires in cytomegalovirus infection. Each CDR3 protein gets one entry after TCRdb re-called the reads with MiXCR. The sample includes around 360,000 distinct CDR3 sequences, about 35% of them seen just once. What these receptors recognize is not known. The sequenced sample was cultured PBMCs, obtained from culture after CMV antigen stimulation. These receptors were obtained from a human donor in good health (CMV status not recorded). Some clones in this sample may be carry-over from other donors' samples.

This clonotype was seen many times. The rearrangement uses TRBV20-1 and TRBJ1-1; 8 bases align to TRBD1. Germline values: CDR1 DFQATT, CDR2 SNEGSKA (reference sequence). J was trimmed by 10 bases and V by 2 bases; bases with no gene match: 9. This CDR3 region has 13 residues. Here the CDR3 DNA reads TGCAGTGCTAGAACAGGGGGAGGGAGGGGAGCTTTCTTT. Its protein is CSARTGGGRGAFF.

The genes are TRBV5-1 and TRBJ2-1; the match to TRBD2 covers 12 bases. Germline V lookup: CDR1 SGHRS, CDR2 YFSETQ. This CDR3 region has 22 residues. V lost 4 bases to trimming and J lost 1 base; unmatched junction nucleotides: 21. CDR3 sequence: CASSPRLTPGALAGGSYNEQFF. Here the CDR3 DNA reads TGCGCCAGCAGCCCCCGTCTAACCCCGGGGGCCCTAGCGGGAGGGTCCTACAATGAGCAGTTCTTC. The full variable domain, completed using reference TRBV5-1 and TRBJ2-1, is KAGVTQTPRYLIKTRGQQVTLSCSPISGHRSVSWYQQTPGQGLQFLFEYFSETQRNKGNFPGRFSGRQFSNSRSEMNVSTLELGDSALYLCASSPRLTPGALAGGSYNEQFFGPGTRLTVL.

This rearrangement joins TRBV6-5 to TRBJ2-2; the match to TRBD2 covers 14 bases. The germline gives CDR1 MNHEY, CDR2 SVGAGI. This CDR3 spans 15 amino acids. The trim removed 7 bases at V and 6 bases at J, leaving 4 bases unmatched. The CDR3 DNA sequence: TGTGCCAGCACCGGACTAGCGGGAGGTGCCGGGGAGCTGTTTTTT. The encoded protein is CASTGLAGGAGELFF.

The gene calls are TRBV12-3 or TRBV12-4 and TRBJ1-2; the match to TRBD1 covers 7 bases. This CDR3 region has 14 residues. The V segment lost 8 bases and the J segment 3 bases; nucleotides outside the gene matches: 9. CDR3 amino acids: CASRIQGLDYGYTF. CDR3 coding DNA: TGTGCCAGCCGAATACAGGGGCTGGACTATGGCTACACCTTC.

This chain links TRBV6-1 with TRBJ1-2; TRBD1 might be the D (5 bases). CDR3 length: 14 amino acids. CDR1 is MNHNS, CDR2 SASEGT, per germline. The V end was cut by 5 bases, the J end by 4 bases, with 14 bases between. The CDR3 here is CASSSRLGPYGYTF. The CDR3 nucleotides read TGTGCCAGCAGTAGCCGCTTGGGGCCCTATGGCTACACCTTC.

This chain uses TRBV11-2 with TRBJ1-2; no clear D. The germline V and J ends were trimmed by 7 bases and 2 bases, with 17 bases remaining between them. Germline assignment: CDR1 SGHAT and CDR2 FQNNGV. The CDR3 extends over 15 amino acids. This chain's CDR3 is CASTLLREHNYGYTF. CDR3 in DNA: TGTGCCAGCACCCTGTTGAGGGAACACAACTATGGCTACACCTTC.

This clonotype turned up a few times. The rearrangement joins TRBV7-9 to TRBJ2-3; 11 bases match TRBD2. V shed 2 bases and J 2 bases; nucleotides not matched to a gene: 12. The CDR3 is 19 amino acids. The V gene's germline CDR1 is SEHNR and CDR2 FQNEAQ (reference sequence). The CDR3, as DNA: TGTGCCAGCAGCTTAAATTCGGGGACTAGCGGAACCCCCACAGATACGCAGTATTTT. Translation: CASSLNSGTSGTPTDTQYF.

The chain uses TRBV4-3 and TRBJ2-1; 7 bases match TRBD2. Germline V CDR1 and CDR2: LGHNA, YSLEER. V shed 4 bases and J 10 bases; nucleotides not matched to a gene: 16. The CDR3 loop spans 16 amino acids. CDR3 sequence (DNA): TGCGCCAGCAGCCCCACTAGCGCCAACGGGCGCCGAGAGCAGTTCTTC. It yields the protein CASSPTSANGRREQFF.

V and J are TRBV7-3 and TRBJ2-6; D could derive from TRBD1 or TRBD2 (5 bases each). V was pared by 3 bases and J by 0 bases, with 15 bases between. The CDR3 runs to 18 residues. The germline gives CDR1 SGHTA, CDR2 FQGTGA. The CDR3 reads CASSFRVGVSSGANVLTF. CDR3 sequence (DNA): TGTGCCAGCAGCTTTCGGGTGGGGGTATCCTCTGGGGCCAACGTCCTGACTTTC.

Many counts were recorded for this clonotype. Written as DNA, the CDR3 is TGTGCCAGCAGCTTAGTTGGGTGGGCTAGCGGGAGAAGTGAGCAGTTCTTC. This sequence encodes CASSLVGWASGRSEQFF. J is TRBJ2-1 and V is TRBV7-2; 10 bases fit TRBD2. Germline values: CDR1 SGHTA, CDR2 FQGNSA. The CDR3 contains 17 residues. J gave up 9 bases and V 1 base, and 12 bases lay outside the gene matches.

This clonotype was observed once. V and J are TRBV28 and TRBJ1-2, with no clear D. The CDR3 contains 13 residues. Looked up from germline, CDR1 is MDHEN and CDR2 is SYDVKM. V lost 6 bases to trimming and J lost 3 bases, with 11 bases between them. The CDR3 DNA is TGTGCCAGCAGGTACTCGACGGACTATGGCTACACCTTC. Its protein product is CASRYSTDYGYTF.

V is TRBV29-1 and J is TRBJ1-5; D remains unclear. The CDR3 is 12 residues long. Trimming took off 6 bases at V and 5 bases at J, with 11 bases between the two ends. Germline V gene data show CDR1 as SQVTM and CDR2 as ANQGSEA. Here the CDR3 reads CSVLDGDQPQHF. DNA for the CDR3: TGCAGCGTCCTGGACGGTGATCAGCCCCAGCATTTT.

V is TRBV12-5 and J is TRBJ1-2; D is uncertain. The V and J ends lost 6 bases and 4 bases respectively, with 9 bases between them. CDR1 and CDR2 (germline): LGHNT, FRNRAP. The CDR3 is made up of 12 amino acids. The CDR3 DNA reads as TGTGCTAGTGGACCGGGCCCCTATGGCTACACCTTC. This encodes CASGPGPYGYTF.

Comment on this clonotype: Lacking the conserved final phenylalanine or tryptophan, this CDR3 likely reflects a read error. The chain joins TRBV6-2 or TRBV6-3 to TRBJ2-2; tentatively, D is TRBD1 or TRBD2 (5 bases each). V was clipped by 4 bases and J by 4 bases, with 19 bases between them. Germline CDR1 MNHEY, CDR2 SVGEGT. The CDR3 totals 17 residues. CDR3 residues: CASSSRPGPAPTGELFY. The CDR3 nucleotides are TGTGCCAGCAGTTCGAGACCGGGACCGGCACCCACCGGGGAGCTGTTTTAT.

The chain combines TRBV18 with TRBJ2-7; D is uncertain. Between the trimmed V and J ends, which lost 3 bases and 0 bases, there was a span of 6 bases. This CDR3 contains 13 residues. Germline V CDR1 and CDR2: KGHSH, LQKENI. As DNA, the CDR3 is TGTGCCAGCTCACCTCCCAGCTCCTACGAGCAGTACTTC. As protein: CASSPPSSYEQYF.

The chain combines TRBV28 with TRBJ2-1; perhaps TRBD2 as D (6 bases). Germline assignment: CDR1 MDHEN and CDR2 SYDVKM. The CDR3 is made up of 16 amino acids. The germline V and J ends were trimmed by 2 bases and 0 bases, with 11 bases remaining between them. The CDR3 here is CASSLASANSYNEQFF. CDR3 coding DNA: TGTGCCAGCAGTTTAGCTAGCGCCAACTCCTACAATGAGCAGTTCTTC. The entire variable domain, with the rest obtained from reference TRBV28 and TRBJ2-1, is as follows: DVKVTQSSRYLVKRTGEKVFLECVQDMDHENMFWYRQDPGLGLRLIYFSYDVKMKEKGDIPEGYSVSREKKERFSLILESASTNQTSMYLCASSLASANSYNEQFFGPGTRLTVL.

This clonotype was seen many times. This chain links TRBV7-2 with TRBJ2-6, with D possibly matching TRBD1 (6 bases). Germline loops: CDR1 SGHTA, CDR2 FQGNSA. With 8 bases removed from V and 0 bases from J, the gap between germline ends came to 14 bases. The CDR3 contains 16 residues. CDR3 DNA: TGTGCCAGCGCCCTAACAGGGTCCTCTGGGGCCAACGTCCTGACTTTC. Translated: CASALTGSSGANVLTF.

This clonotype was found a few times. The rearrangement joins TRBV7-9 to TRBJ1-4; D ambiguous. This CDR3 spans 13 amino acids. The germline CDR1 and CDR2 sequences are SEHNR and FQNEAQ (reference sequence). V dropped 8 bases and J dropped 6 bases, with 13 bases sitting between them. CDR3 in amino acids: CASAQTPDEKLFF. CDR3 DNA: TGTGCCAGCGCCCAGACCCCGGATGAAAAACTGTTTTTT. Drawing the rest from reference TRBV7-9 and TRBJ1-4, the complete variable domain is DTGVSQNPRHKITKRGQNVTFRCDPISEHNRLYWYRQTLGQGPEFLTYFQNEAQLEKSRLLSDRFSAERPKGSFSTLEIQRTEQGDSAMYLCASAQTPDEKLFFGSGTQLSVL.

The chain recombines TRBV12-3 or TRBV12-4 with TRBJ1-2; D might be TRBD1 (5 bases). The CDR3 totals 13 residues. Trimming cost V 5 bases and J 2 bases, with 9 bases left between them. The CDR3 DNA reads as TGTGCCAGCAGTGGGGGGAAGAACTATGGCTACACCTTC. Amino acids: CASSGGKNYGYTF.

The table lists this clonotype with many counts. This chain links TRBV4-2 with TRBJ2-5; 8 bases are a match to TRBD1. Germline trimming cut 1 base from V and 4 bases from J; bases unmatched to any gene: 2. The CDR3 covers 14 residues. Germline CDR1 LGHNA, CDR2 YNFKEQ. The CDR3 bases are TGTGCCAGCAGCCAAGCCAGGGGGCTAGAGACCCAGTACTTC. The encoded protein is CASSQARGLETQYF.

This clonotype was observed a few times. V gene TRBV28 combines with J gene TRBJ2-3; D unresolved. The ends were cut back, 4 bases at V and 4 bases at J, with 18 bases in the middle. Germline CDR1 MDHEN, CDR2 SYDVKM. The CDR3 is 16 residues long. DNA for the CDR3: TGTGCCAGCAGTTCCCAGATGGGCCTATCGTCAGATACGCAGTATTTT. Translated: CASSSQMGLSSDTQYF.

The chain carries TRBV18 and TRBJ2-2; the D gene is possibly TRBD1 (5 bases). Trimming took 3 bases from V and 2 from J, leaving 10 bases between them. CDR1 is KGHSH and CDR2 is LQKENI in the germline V gene. There are 15 residues in the CDR3. The CDR3 loop is CASSPDSRNTGELFF. The CDR3 nucleotides are TGTGCCAGCTCACCCGACAGTAGAAACACCGGGGAGCTGTTTTTT.

This chain links TRBV7-2 with TRBJ2-5; 11 nucleotides align to TRBD2. CDR3 length: 16 residues. CDR1 and CDR2 from the germline V gene are SGHTA and FQGNSA. Losses at the gene ends were 2 bases for V and 2 bases for J; bases not matched to a gene: 4. The CDR3 here is CASSLLAGGSQETQYF. For the CDR3, the DNA is TGTGCCAGCAGCTTACTAGCGGGAGGCTCTCAAGAGACCCAGTACTTC.

In this sample, this clonotype turned up a few times. The chain combines TRBV7-2 with TRBJ1-5; possibly TRBD1 for D (6 bases). The germline CDR1 and CDR2 sequences are SGHTA and FQGNSA. This CDR3 has 15 amino acids. V gave up 5 bases and J gave up 6 bases, with 17 bases separating them. In nucleotides, the CDR3 is TGTGCCAGCAGCCCCAGGGGCAGGGCGGTTCAGCCCCAGCATTTT. Its protein product is CASSPRGRAVQPQHF.

This clonotype showed up just a few times. The genes are TRBV7-9 and TRBJ1-5; a weak D match, TRBD1 (5 bases). Germline loops: CDR1 SEHNR, CDR2 FQNEAQ (reference sequence). Trimming took off 1 base at V and 1 base at J, with 11 bases between the two ends. This CDR3 spans 16 amino acids. Here the CDR3 reads CASSLGGARSNQPQHF. DNA of the CDR3: TGTGCCAGCAGCTTAGGAGGGGCGAGGAGCAATCAGCCCCAGCATTTT.

The sample holds a few counts of this clonotype. The chain couples TRBV10-3 to TRBJ2-7; no firm D call. The ends were cut back, 3 bases at V and 0 bases at J, with 12 bases in the middle. The CDR3 runs 15 residues. Germline CDR1 reads ENHRY; CDR2 reads SYGVKD. As DNA, the CDR3 is TGTGCCATCAGTGAAGGCAGGTTAAGCTCCTACGAGCAGTACTTC. This encodes CAISEGRLSSYEQYF.

The gene calls are TRBV7-9 and TRBJ2-1, with TRBD2 identical over 8 bases. CDR3 size: 14 residues. Germline loops: CDR1 SEHNR, CDR2 FQNEAQ (reference sequence). V lost 4 bases to trimming and J lost 5 bases; unmatched junction nucleotides: 4. CDR3 sequence (DNA): TGTGCCAGCAGCTCGGGAGGGCGTGACAATGAGCAGTTCTTC. Its translation: CASSSGGRDNEQFF.

Ten or more counts support this clonotype. CDR3: CASRINEQGHEQYV. The CDR3 DNA reads TGTGCCAGCAGAATCAACGAACAGGGGCACGAGCAGTACGTC. This chain joins TRBV6-1 and TRBJ2-7; 7 bases line up with TRBD1. Germline CDR1 and CDR2: MNHNS and SASEGT. There are 14 residues in the CDR3. Trimming at V came to 6 bases and at J to 5 bases, leaving 10 bases not matched to a gene.